This T cell receptor beta chain was sequenced for a study of blood T cell repertoires in COVID-19. Study-level information: Specimens from acute and convalescent COVID-19 originated in the United States, Italy and Spain. Nucleic acid was either cDNA or gDNA, and it came from T cells, B-cell-depleted T cells, or PBMCs.

This CDR3 is 14 amino acids long. The junction had 10 bases not matched to a gene; V was cut back by 8 bases and J by 10 bases. Per the germline V gene, CDR1 is MNHNY and CDR2 is SVGAGI (reference sequence). Original handling: Amplified reference gene primers provided the basis for estimating nucleated cell counts. Profiled with immunoSEQ multiplex PCR; TCRdb holds only in-frame clones, not every one. V and J calls and clone size follow that table, whereas D and trimming were derived from the DNA. The sample consists of 300,000 to 400,000 clones, more than 75% of them appearing once. This TCR came from a woman aged 45-65 years with active or convalescent COVID-19. The V call is TRBV6-6, the J call TRBJ1-6; 8 nucleotides align to TRBD1. Sequences were obtained from peripheral blood. Written as DNA, the CDR3 is TGTGCCAGCCTTTGGACAGGGAGGGAGTCACCCCTCCACTTT. It specifies CASLWTGRESPLHF.